The source of this T cell receptor (beta chain) is a study of blood T cell repertoires in COVID-19. CDR1 and CDR2 (germline): MGHRA, YSYEKL. The V segment lost 1 base and the J segment 0 bases; nucleotides outside the gene matches: 5. CDR3 length equals 16 residues. Data came from immunoSEQ multiplex PCR; TCRdb stores just in-frame clones and leaves some out. The data hold about 190,000 clones, with about 88% observed a single time. The chain employs TRBV4-1 and TRBJ2-7; 8 bases are shared with TRBD1. The sample consisted of peripheral blood. The receptor was derived from a woman in her forties who had recovered from COVID-19. The CDR3 sequence is CASSQATGVSSYEQYF. The CDR3 DNA is TGCGCCAGCAGCCAAGCGACAGGGGTTAGCTCCTACGAGCAGTACTTC.